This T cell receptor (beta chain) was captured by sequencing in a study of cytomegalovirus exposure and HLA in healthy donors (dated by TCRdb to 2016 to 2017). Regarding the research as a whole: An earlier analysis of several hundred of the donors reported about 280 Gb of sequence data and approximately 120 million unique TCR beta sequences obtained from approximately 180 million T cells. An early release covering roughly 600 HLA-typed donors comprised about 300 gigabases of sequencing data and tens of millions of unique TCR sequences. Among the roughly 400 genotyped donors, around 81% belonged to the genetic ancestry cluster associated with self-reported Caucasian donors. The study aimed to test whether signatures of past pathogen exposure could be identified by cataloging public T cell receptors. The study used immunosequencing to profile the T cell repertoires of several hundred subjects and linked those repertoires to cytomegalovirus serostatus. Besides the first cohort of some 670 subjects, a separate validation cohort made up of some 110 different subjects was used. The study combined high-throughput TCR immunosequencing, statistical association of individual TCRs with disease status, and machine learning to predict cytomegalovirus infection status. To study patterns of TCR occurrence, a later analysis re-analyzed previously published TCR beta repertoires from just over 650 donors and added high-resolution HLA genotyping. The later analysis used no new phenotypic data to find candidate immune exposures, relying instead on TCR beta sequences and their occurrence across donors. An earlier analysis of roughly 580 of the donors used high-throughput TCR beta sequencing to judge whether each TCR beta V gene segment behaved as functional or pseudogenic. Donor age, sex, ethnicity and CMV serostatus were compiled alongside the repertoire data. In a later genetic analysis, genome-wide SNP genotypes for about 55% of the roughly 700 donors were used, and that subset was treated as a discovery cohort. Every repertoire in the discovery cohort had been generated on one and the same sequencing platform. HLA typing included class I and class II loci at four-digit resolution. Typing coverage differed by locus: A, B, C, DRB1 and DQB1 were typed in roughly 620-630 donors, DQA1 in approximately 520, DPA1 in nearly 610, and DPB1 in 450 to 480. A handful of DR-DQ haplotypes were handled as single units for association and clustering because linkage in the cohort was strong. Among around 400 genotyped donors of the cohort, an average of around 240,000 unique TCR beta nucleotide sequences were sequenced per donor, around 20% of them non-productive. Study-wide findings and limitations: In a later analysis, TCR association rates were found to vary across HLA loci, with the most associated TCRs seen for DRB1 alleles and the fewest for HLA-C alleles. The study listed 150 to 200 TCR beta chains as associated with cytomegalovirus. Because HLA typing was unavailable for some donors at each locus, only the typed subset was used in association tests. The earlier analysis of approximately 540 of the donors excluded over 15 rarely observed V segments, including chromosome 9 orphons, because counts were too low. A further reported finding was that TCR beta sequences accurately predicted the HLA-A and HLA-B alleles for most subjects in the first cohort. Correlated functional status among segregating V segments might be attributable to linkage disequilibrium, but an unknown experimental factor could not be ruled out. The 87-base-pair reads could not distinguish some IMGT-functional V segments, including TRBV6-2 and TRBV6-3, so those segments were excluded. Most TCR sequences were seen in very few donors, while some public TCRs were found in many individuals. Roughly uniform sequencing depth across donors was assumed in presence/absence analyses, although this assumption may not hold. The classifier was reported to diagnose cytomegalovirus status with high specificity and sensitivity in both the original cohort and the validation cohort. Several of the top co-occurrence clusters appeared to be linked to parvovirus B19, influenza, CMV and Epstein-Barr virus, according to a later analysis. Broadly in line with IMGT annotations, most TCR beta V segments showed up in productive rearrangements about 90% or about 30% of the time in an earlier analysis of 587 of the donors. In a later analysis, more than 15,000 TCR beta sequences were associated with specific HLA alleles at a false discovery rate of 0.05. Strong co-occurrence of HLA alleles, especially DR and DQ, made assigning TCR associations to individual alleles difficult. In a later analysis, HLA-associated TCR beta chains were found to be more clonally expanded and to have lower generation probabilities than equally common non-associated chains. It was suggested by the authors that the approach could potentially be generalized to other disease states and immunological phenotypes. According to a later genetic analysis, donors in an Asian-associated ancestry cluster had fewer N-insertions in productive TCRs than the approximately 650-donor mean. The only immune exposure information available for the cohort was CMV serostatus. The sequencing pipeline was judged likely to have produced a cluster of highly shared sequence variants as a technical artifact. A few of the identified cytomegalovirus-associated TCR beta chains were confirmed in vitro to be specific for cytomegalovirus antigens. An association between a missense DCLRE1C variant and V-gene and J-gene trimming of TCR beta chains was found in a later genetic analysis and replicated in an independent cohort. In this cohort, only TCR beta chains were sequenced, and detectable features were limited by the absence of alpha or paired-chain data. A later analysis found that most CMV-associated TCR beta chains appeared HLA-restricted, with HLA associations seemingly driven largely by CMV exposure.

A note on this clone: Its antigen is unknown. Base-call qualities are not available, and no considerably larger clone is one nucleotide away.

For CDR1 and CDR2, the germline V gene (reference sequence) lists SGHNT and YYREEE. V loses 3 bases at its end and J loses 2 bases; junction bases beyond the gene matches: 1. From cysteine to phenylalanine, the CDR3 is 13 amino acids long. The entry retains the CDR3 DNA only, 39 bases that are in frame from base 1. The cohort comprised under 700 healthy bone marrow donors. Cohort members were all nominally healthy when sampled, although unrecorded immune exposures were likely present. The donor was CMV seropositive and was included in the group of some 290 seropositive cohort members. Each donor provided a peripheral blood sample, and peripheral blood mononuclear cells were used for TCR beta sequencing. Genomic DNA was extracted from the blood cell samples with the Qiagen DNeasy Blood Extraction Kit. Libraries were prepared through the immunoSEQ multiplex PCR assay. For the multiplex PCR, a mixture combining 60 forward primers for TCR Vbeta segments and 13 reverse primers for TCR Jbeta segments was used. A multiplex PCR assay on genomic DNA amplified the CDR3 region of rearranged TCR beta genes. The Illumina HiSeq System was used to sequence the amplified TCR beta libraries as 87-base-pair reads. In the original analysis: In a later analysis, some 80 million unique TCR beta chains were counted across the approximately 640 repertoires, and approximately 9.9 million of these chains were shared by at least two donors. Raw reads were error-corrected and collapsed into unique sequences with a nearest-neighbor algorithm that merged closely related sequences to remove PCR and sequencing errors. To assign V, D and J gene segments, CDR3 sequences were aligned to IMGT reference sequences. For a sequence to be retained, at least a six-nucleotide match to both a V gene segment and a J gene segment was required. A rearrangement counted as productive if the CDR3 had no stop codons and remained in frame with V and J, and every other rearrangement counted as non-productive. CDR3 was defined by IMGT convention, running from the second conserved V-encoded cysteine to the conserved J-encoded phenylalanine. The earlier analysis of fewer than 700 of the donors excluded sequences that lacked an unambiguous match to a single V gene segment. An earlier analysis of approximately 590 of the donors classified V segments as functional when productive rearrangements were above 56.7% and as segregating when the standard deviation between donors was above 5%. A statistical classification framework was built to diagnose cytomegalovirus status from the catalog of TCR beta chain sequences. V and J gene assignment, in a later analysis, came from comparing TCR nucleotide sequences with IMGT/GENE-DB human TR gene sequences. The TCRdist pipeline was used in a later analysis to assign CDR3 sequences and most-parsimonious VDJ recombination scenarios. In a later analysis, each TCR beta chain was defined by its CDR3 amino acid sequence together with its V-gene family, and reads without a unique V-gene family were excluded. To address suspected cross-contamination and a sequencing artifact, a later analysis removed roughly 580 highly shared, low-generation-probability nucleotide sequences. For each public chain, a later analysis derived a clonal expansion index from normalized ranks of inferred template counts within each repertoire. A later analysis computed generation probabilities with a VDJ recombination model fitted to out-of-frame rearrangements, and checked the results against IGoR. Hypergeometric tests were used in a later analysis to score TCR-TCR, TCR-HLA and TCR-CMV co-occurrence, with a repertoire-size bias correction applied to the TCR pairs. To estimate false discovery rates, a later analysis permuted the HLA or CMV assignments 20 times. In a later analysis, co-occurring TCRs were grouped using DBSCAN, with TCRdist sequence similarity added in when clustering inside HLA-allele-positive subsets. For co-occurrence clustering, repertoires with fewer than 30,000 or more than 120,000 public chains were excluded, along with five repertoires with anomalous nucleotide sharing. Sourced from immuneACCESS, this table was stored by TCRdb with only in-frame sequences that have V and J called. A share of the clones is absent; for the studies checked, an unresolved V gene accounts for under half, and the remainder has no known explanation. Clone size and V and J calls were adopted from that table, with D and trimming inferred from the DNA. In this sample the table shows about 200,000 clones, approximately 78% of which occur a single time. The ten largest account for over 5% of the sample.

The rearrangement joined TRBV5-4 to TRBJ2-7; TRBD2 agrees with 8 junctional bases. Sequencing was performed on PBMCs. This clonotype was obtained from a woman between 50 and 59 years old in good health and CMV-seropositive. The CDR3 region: CASSSGGAYEQYF. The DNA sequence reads TGTGCCAGCAGCTCCGGGGGGGCCTACGAGCAGTACTTC.